The clone carrying this T cell receptor (beta chain) was counted many times. Its antigen is unidentified. From RNA transcripts, TCR beta CDR3 regions were amplified. The study used the HTBI primer set for a first-round RT-PCR of the TCR CDR3. TCRdb re-analysed the multiplex PCR reads in MiXCR, keeping a single row per CDR3 protein. This sample has some 370,000 distinct CDR3 sequences, with 11% to 15% found just once. The sample comes from a study of T cells in Graves' hyperthyroidism and ophthalmopathy. General study points: The model made its ophthalmopathy prediction, and onset followed a median approximately six months later.

Ophthalmopathy cases met thresholds of Clinical Activity Score at least 3, NOSPECS grade at least 4 and duration under 3 months. Fresh 10 ml peripheral blood yielded PBMCs. CDR1 and CDR2 (germline): DFQATT, SNEGSKA (reference sequence). The CDR3 contains 11 residues. The germline V and J ends were trimmed by 2 bases and 2 bases, with 3 bases remaining between them. Source material: blood. The chain couples TRBV20-1 to TRBJ1-2, with no clear D. This TCR was sampled from a man aged 50-59 years with Graves' ophthalmopathy. In DNA form, the CDR3 reads TGCAGTGCTAGACGGAACTATGGCTACACCTTC. This encodes CSARRNYGYTF.